This T cell receptor beta chain was obtained from a study of OX40 agonist ivuxolimab in advanced cancers. About the research overall: Patients received the agonistic anti-OX40 (CD134) antibody ivuxolimab. Of the patients, three showed partial responses, one with hepatocellular carcinoma and two with cutaneous melanoma.

Per germline, CDR1 MNHEY and CDR2 SMNVEV (reference sequence). V lost 3 bases to trimming and J lost 3 bases, with 3 bases between them. The CDR3 has 12 residues. The data were produced by immunoSEQ multiplex PCR, yet TCRdb's version contains in-frame clones alone and is incomplete. The sample carries about 14,000 clones, roughly nine tenths recorded once. The specimen was CD4+ or CD8+ T cells sorted from blood, collected in a trial of the OX40 agonist ivuxolimab. The clonotype originates from an adult with an advanced solid tumor such as melanoma, head and neck, liver or kidney cancer. The V call is TRBV27, the J call TRBJ1-5, with no clear D. The CDR3 protein is CASSFLNQPQHF. The CDR3 DNA is TGTGCCAGCAGTTTCCTCAATCAGCCCCAGCATTTT.